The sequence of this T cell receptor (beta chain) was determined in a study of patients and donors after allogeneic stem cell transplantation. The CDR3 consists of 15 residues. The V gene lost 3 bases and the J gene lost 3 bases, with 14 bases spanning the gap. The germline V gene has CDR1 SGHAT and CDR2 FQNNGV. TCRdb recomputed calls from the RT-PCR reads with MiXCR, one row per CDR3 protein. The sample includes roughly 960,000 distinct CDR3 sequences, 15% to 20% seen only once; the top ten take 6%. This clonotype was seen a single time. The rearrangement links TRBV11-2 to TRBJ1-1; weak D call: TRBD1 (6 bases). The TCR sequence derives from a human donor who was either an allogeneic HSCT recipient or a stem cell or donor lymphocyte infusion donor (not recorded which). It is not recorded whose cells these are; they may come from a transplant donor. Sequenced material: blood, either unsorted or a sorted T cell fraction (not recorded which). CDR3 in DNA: TGTGCCAGCAGCTTTACAAAGCACAGGGACACTGAAGCTTTCTTT. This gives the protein CASSFTKHRDTEAFF. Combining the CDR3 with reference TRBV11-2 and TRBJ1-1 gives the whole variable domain EAGVAQSPRYKIIEKRQSVAFWCNPISGHATLYWYQQILGQGPKLLIQFQNNGVVDDSQLPKDRFSAERLKGVDSTLKIQPAKLEDSAVYLCASSFTKHRDTEAFFGQGTRLTVV.